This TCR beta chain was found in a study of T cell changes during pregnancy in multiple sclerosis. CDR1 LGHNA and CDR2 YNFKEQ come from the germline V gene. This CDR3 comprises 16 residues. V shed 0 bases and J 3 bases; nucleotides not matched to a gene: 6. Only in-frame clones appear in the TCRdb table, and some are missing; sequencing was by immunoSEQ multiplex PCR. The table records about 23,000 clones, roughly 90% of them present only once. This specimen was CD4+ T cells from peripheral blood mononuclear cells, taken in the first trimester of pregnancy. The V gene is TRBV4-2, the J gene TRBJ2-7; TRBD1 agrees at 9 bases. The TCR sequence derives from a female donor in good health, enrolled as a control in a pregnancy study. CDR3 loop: CASSQDSGTGLYEQYF. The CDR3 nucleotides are TGTGCCAGCAGCCAAGATTCGGGGACAGGGCTCTACGAGCAGTACTTC.